What follows are 20 T cell receptor beta chains derived from one specimen sequenced in a study of cytomegalovirus exposure and HLA in healthy donors. Primers for the PCR totalled 60 Vbeta and 13 Jbeta. Data came from immunoSEQ multiplex PCR; TCRdb stores just in-frame clones and leaves some out. The table shows about 100,000 clones, with 60% to 75% occurring only once. Specimen: PBMCs. The receptors originated from a woman in her forties in good health and CMV-seronegative.

The chain combines TRBV5-1 with TRBJ2-5, with D possibly matching TRBD1 (7 bases). Germline lookup yields CDR1 SGHRS and CDR2 YFSETQ. The CDR3 consists of 15 residues. V gave up 0 bases and J gave up 2 bases, with 11 bases separating them. CDR3: CASSLGGDRQETQYF. The CDR3 bases are TGCGCCAGCAGCTTGGGGGGGGACAGACAAGAGACCCAGTACTTC.

The V call is TRBV4-2, the J call TRBJ2-5, with TRBD2 matching over 8 bases. The trim removed 0 bases at V and 2 bases at J, leaving 8 bases unmatched. The CDR3 length is 17 residues. Germline V gene lookup returns CDR1 LGHNA and CDR2 YNFKEQ. The chain's CDR3 is CASSQDIQRGTQETQYF. CDR3 nucleotide sequence: TGTGCCAGCAGCCAAGATATCCAGCGGGGGACTCAAGAGACCCAGTACTTC.

This clone came up a few times. This chain joins TRBV18 and TRBJ1-2; D not certain. CDR3 length equals 15 residues. Germline V gene data show CDR1 as KGHSH and CDR2 as LQKENI. V lost 2 bases, J lost 8 bases, and 18 bases lay in between. CDR3 region: CASSPAAGEGAGYTF. DNA of the CDR3: TGTGCCAGCTCACCAGCTGCCGGGGAAGGTGCCGGCTACACCTTC.

The chain links TRBV27 to TRBJ2-2; 11 nucleotides line up with TRBD2. V dropped 4 bases and J dropped 1; count of bases not matched to a gene: 5. This CDR3 is 17 amino acids long. Germline loops: CDR1 MNHEY, CDR2 SMNVEV (reference sequence). CDR3 sequence reads: CASSSASGRRNTGELFF. Written as DNA, the CDR3 is TGTGCCAGCAGTTCCGCTAGCGGGAGGCGGAACACCGGGGAGCTGTTTTTT.

The chain combines TRBV11-2 with TRBJ2-3; unclear D gene. CDR3 length: 13 amino acids. From germline, CDR1 is SGHAT and CDR2 FQNNGV. V lost 5 bases, J lost 3 bases, and 9 bases lay in between. The CDR3, as DNA: TGTGCCAGCAGCCCCCCATTTACAGATACGCAGTATTTT. It specifies CASSPPFTDTQYF.

The chain links TRBV28 to TRBJ2-7, with 8 bases lining up with TRBD2. The CDR3 contains 12 residues. The germline gives CDR1 MDHEN, CDR2 SYDVKM. With V trimmed by 6 bases and J by 6 bases, 4 bases remained unmatched. The CDR3 DNA is TGTGCCAGCAGGACGGCGGGGGGCGAGCAGTACTTC. It encodes CASRTAGGEQYF.

Only one count was recorded for this clone. The rearrangement links TRBV28 to TRBJ1-2; the D gene is possibly TRBD1 (6 bases). There are 17 residues in the CDR3. Trimming took 2 bases from V and 7 from J, leaving 23 bases between them. Germline assignment: CDR1 MDHEN and CDR2 SYDVKM. DNA of the CDR3: TGTGCCAGCAGTTTAAGCGCAGGGGTTGGGATAGTTCGTGGCTACACCTTC. This encodes CASSLSAGVGIVRGYTF.

Concerning this clone: The junction departs from the called germline gene at one end, perhaps through a read error. CDR3 in DNA: TGTGCTAGCAGCTTATCGCCTAGCGGGAGGGCCAATGAGCAGTTCTTC. Amino acid sequence: CASSLSPSGRANEQFF. This chain links TRBV7-7 with TRBJ2-1; 12 bases map to TRBD2. Germline assignment: CDR1 SSHAT and CDR2 FNYEAQ (reference sequence). The CDR3 extends over 16 amino acids.

This clone is a singleton in its sample. The V call is TRBV10-3, the J call TRBJ1-1; no definite D call. The CDR3 totals 16 residues. Per germline, CDR1 ENHRY and CDR2 SYGVKD. V dropped 6 bases and J dropped 1 base, with 18 bases sitting between them. The chain's CDR3 is CAISPSTGKANTEAFF. The CDR3 DNA is TGTGCCATCAGCCCCTCAACCGGGAAAGCGAACACTGAAGCTTTCTTT.

This clone was seen only once. This sequence joins TRBV5-1 and TRBJ1-1, with 8 bases identical to TRBD1. Losses at the gene ends were 3 bases for V and 0 bases for J; bases not matched to a gene: 7. The germline gives CDR1 SGHRS, CDR2 YFSETQ. CDR3 size: 16 residues. This CDR3 is CASSYRGYGMNTEAFF. The CDR3, as DNA: TGCGCCAGCAGCTACAGGGGGTATGGAATGAACACTGAAGCTTTCTTT.

On this clone itself: Other DNA sequences in this sample translate to the same CDR3. This rearrangement joins TRBV6-5 to TRBJ1-6; D is ambiguous. CDR1 MNHEY and CDR2 SVGAGI come from the germline V gene. This CDR3 is 15 amino acids long. V was shortened by 2 bases and J by 5 bases, with 10 bases between the two germline ends. CDR3 sequence: CASSYAGRNNSPLHF. CDR3 nucleotide sequence: TGTGCCAGCAGTTACGCCGGGAGGAATAATTCACCCCTCCACTTT.

In this sample, this clone turned up once. V and J are TRBV5-1 and TRBJ1-6; TRBD1 is a possible D gene (5 bases). With 0 bases removed from V and 8 bases from J, the gap between germline ends came to 6 bases. Germline V lookup: CDR1 SGHRS, CDR2 YFSETQ. This CDR3 has 13 amino acids. The CDR3 DNA reads as TGCGCCAGCAGCTTGGCAGGGTATTCACCCCTCCACTTT. It specifies CASSLAGYSPLHF. The full variable domain, in which reference TRBV5-1 and TRBJ1-6 provide the parts outside the CDR3, is KAGVTQTPRYLIKTRGQQVTLSCSPISGHRSVSWYQQTPGQGLQFLFEYFSETQRNKGNFPGRFSGRQFSNSRSEMNVSTLELGDSALYLCASSLAGYSPLHFGNGTRLTVT.

The rearrangement joins TRBV5-1 to TRBJ2-2; TRBD2 aligns across 10 bases. The CDR3 is 15 amino acids. Germline loops: CDR1 SGHRS, CDR2 YFSETQ. V shed 2 bases and J 6 bases; nucleotides not matched to a gene: 4. The CDR3 spells CASSFLTSGPGELFF. The CDR3 nucleotides read TGCGCCAGCAGCTTTTTGACTAGCGGGCCCGGGGAGCTGTTTTTT.

The chain uses TRBV28 and TRBJ2-3; the match to TRBD1 covers 10 bases. Per the germline V gene, CDR1 is MDHEN and CDR2 is SYDVKM. The CDR3 extends over 14 amino acids. V shed 10 bases and J 4 bases; nucleotides not matched to a gene: 8. The CDR3: CATRTGGLPDTQYF. DNA of the CDR3: TGTGCCACGAGGACAGGGGGGCTTCCAGATACGCAGTATTTT.

The chain recombines TRBV30 with TRBJ1-1; D is unresolved. Trimming took 4 bases from V and 0 from J, leaving 15 bases between them. This CDR3 spans 15 amino acids. Germline assignment: CDR1 GTSNPN and CDR2 SVGIG (reference sequence). The CDR3 region is CAWTLPMPMNTEAFF. For the CDR3, the DNA is TGTGCCTGGACCCTCCCTATGCCCATGAACACTGAAGCTTTCTTT.

V is TRBV7-9 and J is TRBJ2-7; possible D gene TRBD1, 6 bases. The V gene lost 5 bases and the J gene lost 7 bases, with 18 bases spanning the gap. This CDR3 is built from 14 residues. From germline, CDR1 is SEHNR and CDR2 FQNEAQ (reference sequence). The DNA of the CDR3 is TGTGCCAGCAGCCATCCGGGACACTCCGGGGAGCAGTACTTC. It translates to CASSHPGHSGEQYF.

This clone was counted only a few times. The chain uses TRBV11-3 and TRBJ2-7; tentatively, D is TRBD1 (6 bases). Trimming removed 5 bases from V and 5 bases from J, with 13 bases in between. Germline CDR1 SGHNT, CDR2 YENEEA. CDR3 length: 13 amino acids. The CDR3 DNA sequence: TGTGCCAGCAGCACGACAGGTTCTGACGAGCAGTACTTC. It codes for CASSTTGSDEQYF. The variable domain in full, with the rest retrieved from reference TRBV11-3 and TRBJ2-7, is EAGVVQSPRYKIIEKKQPVAFWCNPISGHNTLYWYLQNLGQGPELLIRYENEEAVDDSQLPKDRFSAERLKGVDSTLKIQPAELGDSAVYLCASSTTGSDEQYFGPGTRLTVT.

This clone was seen more than once but under ten times. The chain has TRBV19 and TRBJ2-1; TRBD2 matches 7 bases. CDR3 length equals 16 residues. Germline V gene sequence: CDR1 LNHDA, CDR2 SQIVND (reference sequence). V trimming: 3 bases; J trimming: 0 bases; junction bases outside the gene matches: 5. The CDR3 sequence: CASSMGGLSSYNEQFF. The DNA of the CDR3 is TGTGCCAGTAGTATGGGAGGGCTGAGCTCCTACAATGAGCAGTTCTTC.

This chain uses TRBV7-9 with TRBJ2-1; TRBD2 matches 11 bases. Germline trimming cut 5 bases from V and 5 bases from J; bases unmatched to any gene: 11. The germline gives CDR1 SEHNR, CDR2 FQNEAQ (reference sequence). This CDR3 has 17 amino acids. The CDR3 reads CASSDHAGTSGNNEQFF. DNA for the CDR3: TGTGCCAGCAGCGACCACGCCGGGACTAGCGGTAACAATGAGCAGTTCTTC.

The chain couples TRBV29-1 to TRBJ1-2; maybe TRBD1 (6 bases). This CDR3 spans 14 amino acids. Germline CDR1 SQVTM, CDR2 ANQGSEA. V lost 0 bases, J lost 5 bases, and 13 bases lay in between. The CDR3 region has the DNA TGCAGCGTTGAAGACCGAGACAGGAAATATGGCTACACCTTC. Protein sequence: CSVEDRDRKYGYTF.